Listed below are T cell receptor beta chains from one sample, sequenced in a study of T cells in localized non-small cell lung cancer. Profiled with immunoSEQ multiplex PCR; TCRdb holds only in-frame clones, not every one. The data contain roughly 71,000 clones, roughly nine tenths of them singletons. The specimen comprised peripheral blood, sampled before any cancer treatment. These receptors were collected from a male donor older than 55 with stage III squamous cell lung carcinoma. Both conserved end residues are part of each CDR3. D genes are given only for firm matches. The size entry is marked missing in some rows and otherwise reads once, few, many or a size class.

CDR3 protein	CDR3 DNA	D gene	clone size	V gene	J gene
CASSLDSPQPQHF	TGTGCCAGCAGCTTAGACAGTCCCCAGCCCCAGCATTTT	NA	few	TRBV7-9	TRBJ1-5
CASSAPQGILNEQFF	TGTGCCAGCAGCGCCCCACAGGGTATATTGAATGAGCAGTTCTTC	NA	NA	TRBV5-6	TRBJ2-1
CSVESGFSIETQYF	TGCAGCGTCGAAAGTGGTTTTTCGATCGAGACCCAGTACTTC	NA	NA	TRBV29-1	TRBJ2-5
CASSPTYPGTDTQYF	TGTGCCAGCAGCCCGACTTACCCGGGCACAGATACGCAGTATTTT	NA	NA	TRBV28	TRBJ2-3
CASSRRTRRSSTDTQYF	TGCGCCAGCAGCCGCCGTACGAGGAGGTCTAGCACAGATACGCAGTATTTT	NA	NA	TRBV4-1	TRBJ2-3
CASSLKGQRTGNTIYF	TGTGCCAGCAGCTTGAAGGGACAGCGAACTGGAAACACCATATATTTT	TRBD1	NA	TRBV5-8	TRBJ1-3
CASSIGGTGVDTEAFF	TGTGCCAGTAGTATAGGAGGGACAGGGGTCGACACTGAAGCTTTCTTT	TRBD1	NA	TRBV19	TRBJ1-1
CASSQKYGHKNTEAFF	TGTGCCAGCAGCCAAAAATATGGTCATAAGAACACTGAAGCTTTCTTT	NA	NA	TRBV7-8	TRBJ1-1
CASSLTGGYTGELFF	TGTGCCAGCAGTCTAACAGGGGGTTACACCGGGGAGCTGTTTTTT	TRBD1	NA	TRBV6-5	TRBJ2-2
CASSLGMGYYDEQFF	TGTGCCAGCAGCTTAGGCATGGGGTATTACGATGAGCAGTTCTTC	NA	NA	TRBV7-2	TRBJ2-1
CASSAGLGDGYTF	TGTGCCAGTAGTGCTGGTCTCGGAGATGGCTACACCTTC	NA	NA	TRBV19	TRBJ1-2
CASSQDPISGYEQYF	TGCGCCAGCAGCCAAGACCCCATTTCGGGTTACGAGCAGTACTTC	NA	once	TRBV4-3	TRBJ2-7
CASSWQGAGEETQYF	TGCGCCAGCAGCTGGCAGGGGGCTGGAGAGGAGACCCAGTACTTC	TRBD1	NA	TRBV5-1	TRBJ2-5
CASSARTGETGELFF	TGTGCCAGCAGCGCGAGGACAGGAGAGACCGGGGAGCTGTTTTTT	TRBD1	NA	TRBV9	TRBJ2-2
CASSAIGTLDEQFF	TGTGCCAGCAGCGCGATCGGGACACTGGATGAGCAGTTCTTC	NA	once	TRBV7-2	TRBJ2-1
CASAERGSTDTQYF	TGTGCCAGCGCCGAGCGGGGGAGCACAGATACGCAGTATTTT	TRBD2	NA	TRBV7-9	TRBJ2-3
CASSMGTGNTGELFF	TGTGCCAGTAGTATGGGGACAGGGAACACCGGGGAGCTGTTTTTT	TRBD1	NA	TRBV19	TRBJ2-2
CASTWRDSHSGNTIYF	TGTGCCAGCACCTGGAGGGACAGCCACTCTGGAAACACCATATATTTT	TRBD1	NA	TRBV11-2	TRBJ1-3
CASRPGTTNNEQFF	TGTGCCAGCAGGCCCGGGACTACCAACAATGAGCAGTTCTTC	TRBD2	NA	TRBV6-5	TRBJ2-1
CASSLTGLGSNYGYTF	TGTGCCAGCAGCTTGACAGGCCTTGGGTCTAACTATGGCTACACCTTC	NA	NA	TRBV5-6	TRBJ1-2
CASSLIPAGAPRETQYF	TGTGCCAGCAGCTTAATTCCAGCGGGGGCCCCGAGAGAGACCCAGTACTTC	TRBD2	NA	TRBV11-2	TRBJ2-5
CASRDFYNEQFF	TGCGCCAGCAGAGACTTCTACAATGAGCAGTTCTTC	NA	NA	TRBV10-2	TRBJ2-1
CASSEGRDRQETQYF	TGCGCCAGCAGTGAGGGTAGGGATCGCCAAGAGACCCAGTACTTC	NA	NA	TRBV10-2	TRBJ2-5
CASSLKRGLDF	TGTGCCAGCAGCTTAAAGCGGGGGCTTGACTTC	TRBD2	NA	TRBV7-9	TRBJ2-5
CASRSGGYTDTQYF	TGTGCCAGCAGGTCGGGGGGGTACACAGATACGCAGTATTTT	TRBD2	NA	TRBV7-2	TRBJ2-3
CASTAAQTSSPLHF	TGCGCCAGCACGGCGGCACAAACCTCTTCACCCCTCCACTTT	NA	NA	TRBV10-2	TRBJ1-6
CASSFFSGNQPQHF	TGTGCCAGCAGCTTTTTCTCGGGCAATCAGCCCCAGCATTTT	NA	NA	TRBV7-2	TRBJ1-5
CASSFSGQGSEAFF	TGTGCCAGCAGCTTTTCGGGACAGGGTTCTGAAGCTTTCTTT	TRBD1	NA	TRBV7-9	TRBJ1-1
CASRLASGLHDEQFF	TGTGCAAGTCGCTTGGCGAGCGGCCTACATGATGAGCAGTTCTTC	NA	NA	TRBV12-2	TRBJ2-1
CASNRQGYDNSPLHF	TGTGCCAGCAACAGACAGGGCTATGATAATTCACCCCTCCACTTT	TRBD1	NA	TRBV2	TRBJ1-6
CASSYSGTSTDTQYF	TGTGCCAGCAGTTACTCTGGGACTAGCACAGATACGCAGTATTTT	NA	NA	TRBV6-6	TRBJ2-3
CASSGPGQGNQPQHF	TGTGCCAGCAGTGGCCCGGGACAGGGTAATCAGCCCCAGCATTTT	TRBD1	NA	TRBV25-1	TRBJ1-5
CASSDDGQGTKPQHF	TGTGCCAGCAGCGACGACGGACAGGGGACGAAGCCCCAGCATTTT	TRBD1	NA	TRBV2	TRBJ1-5
CASSVLGTGTLETQYF	TGTGCCAGCAGTGTACTCGGGACAGGAACTTTGGAGACCCAGTACTTC	TRBD1	NA	TRBV2	TRBJ2-5
CASRGSVSLYGYTF	TGTGCCAGCAGGGGATCAGTCTCGCTCTATGGCTACACCTTC	NA	NA	TRBV28	TRBJ1-2
CASTLTGLTEAFF	TGTGCCAGTACCCTGACAGGGTTAACTGAAGCTTTCTTT	TRBD1	few	TRBV19	TRBJ1-1
CASSQDKDRGWGEQFF	TGTGCCAGCAGCCAAGATAAGGACAGGGGATGGGGTGAGCAGTTCTTC	TRBD1	NA	TRBV4-2	TRBJ2-1
CASSQDLMLGGLQETQYF	TGTGCCAGCAGCCAAGATCTGATGCTCGGGGGTCTCCAAGAGACCCAGTACTTC	NA	NA	TRBV4-2	TRBJ2-5
CASSYRGNQPQHF	TGTGCCAGCAGTTATCGCGGGAATCAGCCCCAGCATTTT	NA	NA	TRBV6-5	TRBJ1-5
CASSERSRSSELF	TGCGCCAGCAGTGAGAGGAGCAGGTCTAGCGAGCTCTTC	NA	NA	TRBV10-2	TRBJ2-1
CASTGLLSEAFF	TGTGCCAGCACCGGCCTGTTGAGTGAAGCTTTCTTT	NA	few	TRBV6-5	TRBJ1-1
CASSPDHYYGYTF	TGCGCCAGCAGCCCAGATCACTACTATGGCTACACCTTC	NA	NA	TRBV5-1	TRBJ1-2